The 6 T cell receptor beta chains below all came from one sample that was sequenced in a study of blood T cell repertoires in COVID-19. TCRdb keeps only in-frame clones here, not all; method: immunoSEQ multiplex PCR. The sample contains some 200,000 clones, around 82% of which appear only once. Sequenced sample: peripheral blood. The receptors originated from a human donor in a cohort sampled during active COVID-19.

The CDR3 DNA reads TGTGCCAGCAGTCCGTTAGCGATTGGAACCCAGTACTTC. As protein: CASSPLAIGTQYF. The rearrangement joins TRBV28 to TRBJ2-5, with D maybe TRBD2 (5 bases). V dropped 5 bases and J dropped 8 bases, with 15 bases sitting between them. The CDR3 extends over 13 amino acids. Germline assignment: CDR1 MDHEN and CDR2 SYDVKM.

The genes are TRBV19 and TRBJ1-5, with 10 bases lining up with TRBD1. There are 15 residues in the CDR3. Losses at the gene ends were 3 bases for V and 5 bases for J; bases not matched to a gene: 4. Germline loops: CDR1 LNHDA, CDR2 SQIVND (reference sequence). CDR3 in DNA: TGTGCCAGTAGTATCGGGACAGGGGACGATCAGCCCCAGCATTTT. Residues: CASSIGTGDDQPQHF.

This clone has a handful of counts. CDR3 nucleotides: TGTGCCATCACCATTGGGACAGGGGGAGCCTATGGCTACACCTTC. It translates to CAITIGTGGAYGYTF. This rearrangement joins TRBV10-3 to TRBJ1-2; 11 bases align to TRBD1. V lost 7 bases, J lost 4 bases, and 8 bases stayed unmatched. This CDR3 spans 15 amino acids. CDR1 is ENHRY, CDR2 SYGVKD, per germline.

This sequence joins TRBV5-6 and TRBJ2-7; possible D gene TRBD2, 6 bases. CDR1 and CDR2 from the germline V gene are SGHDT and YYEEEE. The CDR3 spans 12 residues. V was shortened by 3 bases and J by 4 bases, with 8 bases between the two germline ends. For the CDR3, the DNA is TGTGCCAGCAGCTGGGCGGGATACGAGCAGTACTTC. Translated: CASSWAGYEQYF.

CDR3 DNA sequence: TGTGCCAGCAGCAAAGATGGGACAGGGGACACTGAAGCTTTCTTT. It specifies CASSKDGTGDTEAFF. V is TRBV21-1 and J is TRBJ1-1; TRBD1 is the table's D call, not checked against the DNA. TRBV21-1 is tagged as a pseudogene. The CDR3 contains 15 residues.

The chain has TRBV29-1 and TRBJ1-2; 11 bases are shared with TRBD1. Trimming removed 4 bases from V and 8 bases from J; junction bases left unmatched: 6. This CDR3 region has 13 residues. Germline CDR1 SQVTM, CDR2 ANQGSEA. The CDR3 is CSVVRDRGRGYTF. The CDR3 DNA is TGCAGCGTTGTTCGGGACAGGGGGAGAGGCTACACCTTC.